The rows below give T cell receptor beta chains drawn from one sample of a study of graft-versus-host responses after intestinal transplantation. No antigen is known for these receptors. Sequenced by immunoSEQ multiplex PCR; TCRdb stores in-frame clones only, minus some. The sample lists about 120,000 clones, just over 90% occurring once. The input for sequencing was unstimulated CD4+ T cells sorted from spleen or lymph node cells, taken before intestinal transplant. The receptors were sampled from a human donor who received an intestinal transplant. Each CDR3 is given with its conserved first and last residue. D genes are given only for firm matches. For some rows the clone size is stated as once, few or many, or as a class when expanded; others skip it.

D: TRBD1
J: TRBJ1-1
size: -
V: TRBV29-1
CDR3: CSVQRGRRNTEAFF
DNA: TGCAGCGTTCAAAGGGGGCGGAGGAACACTGAAGCTTTCTTT

D: TRBD1
J: TRBJ2-5
size: -
V: TRBV5-1
CDR3: CASSLRRTGDVGTQYF
DNA: TGCGCCAGCAGCTTGCGTCGGACAGGGGACGTGGGGACCCAGTACTTC

D: -
J: TRBJ1-6
size: -
V: TRBV2
CDR3: CATSPRPFYNSPLHF
DNA: TGTGCCACCTCCCCGAGGCCTTTCTATAATTCACCCCTCCACTTT

D: TRBD1
J: TRBJ2-7
size: -
V: TRBV6-5
CDR3: CASSHPGGPSYEQYF
DNA: TGTGCCAGCAGCCACCCAGGGGGTCCCTCCTACGAGCAGTACTTC

D: -
J: TRBJ1-5
size: once
V: TRBV6-1
CDR3: CASSDQAFNQPQHF
DNA: TGTGCCAGCAGTGATCAGGCCTTCAATCAGCCCCAGCATTTT

D: -
J: TRBJ1-5
size: -
V: TRBV5-8
CDR3: CASQLRGRTSNQPQHF
DNA: TGTGCCAGCCAGCTGCGGGGGCGAACTAGCAATCAGCCCCAGCATTTT

D: -
J: TRBJ2-1
size: -
V: TRBV10-1
CDR3: CASSEGPGNEQFF
DNA: TGCGCCAGCAGTGAGGGGCCGGGAAATGAGCAGTTCTTC

D: -
J: TRBJ2-7
size: -
V: TRBV5-1
CDR3: CASSLLRGYEQYF
DNA: TGCGCCAGCAGCTTGCTACGGGGTTACGAGCAGTACTTC

D: -
J: TRBJ1-1
size: -
V: TRBV6-5
CDR3: CASRRDTEAFF
DNA: TGTGCCAGCAGGAGGGACACTGAAGCTTTCTTT

D: -
J: TRBJ2-7
size: -
V: TRBV7-2
CDR3: CASSLGLATTYEQYF
DNA: TGTGCCAGCAGCTTAGGCCTAGCCACAACCTACGAGCAGTACTTC

D: TRBD1
J: TRBJ1-5
size: -
V: TRBV6-5
CDR3: CASTRTGDQPQHF
DNA: TGTGCCAGCACCCGGACAGGGGATCAGCCCCAGCATTTT

D: TRBD1
J: TRBJ2-7
size: -
V: TRBV11-2
CDR3: CASRRATGAYEQYF
DNA: TGTGCCAGCAGGCGCGCGACAGGGGCCTACGAGCAGTACTTC

D: -
J: TRBJ1-2
size: -
V: TRBV4-3
CDR3: CASSQNLRATGNYGYTF
DNA: TGCGCCAGCAGCCAAAACCTACGGGCGACGGGAAACTATGGCTACACCTTC

D: TRBD1
J: TRBJ1-5
size: -
V: TRBV27
CDR3: CASSSEGAMSQPQHF
DNA: TGTGCCAGCAGTTCGGAGGGGGCGATGAGTCAGCCCCAGCATTTT

D: TRBD2
J: TRBJ2-3
size: -
V: TRBV5-8
CDR3: CASSKARLTSGRADTQYF
DNA: TGTGCCAGCAGCAAAGCCCGGCTGACTAGCGGGCGAGCAGATACGCAGTATTTT

D: -
J: TRBJ2-7
size: -
V: TRBV9
CDR3: CASSVGGGARYEQYF
DNA: TGTGCCAGCAGCGTAGGTGGGGGGGCCCGCTACGAGCAGTACTTC

D: -
J: TRBJ2-2
size: few
V: TRBV5-6
CDR3: CASSYFDRLNTGELFF
DNA: TGTGCCAGCAGCTATTTCGACAGATTGAACACCGGGGAGCTGTTTTTT

D: TRBD2
J: TRBJ2-5
size: -
V: TRBV9
CDR3: CASSASGGARETQYF
DNA: TGTGCCAGCAGCGCTAGCGGGGGGGCCAGAGAGACCCAGTACTTC

D: TRBD2
J: TRBJ2-1
size: -
V: TRBV5-1
CDR3: CASSSYSGSSYNEQFF
DNA: TGCGCCAGCAGCTCCTACAGCGGGAGCTCCTACAATGAGCAGTTCTTC

D: -
J: TRBJ1-5
size: -
V: TRBV28
CDR3: CASSSHRRSNQPQHF
DNA: TGTGCCAGCAGTTCCCACAGGAGAAGCAATCAGCCCCAGCATTTT

D: -
J: TRBJ1-1
size: -
V: TRBV5-1
CDR3: CASSLERQGRAEAFF
DNA: TGCGCCAGCAGCTTGGAGCGGCAGGGGAGGGCTGAAGCTTTCTTT

D: -
J: TRBJ2-5
size: -
V: TRBV11-2
CDR3: CASSPRLRETQYF
DNA: TGTGCCAGCAGCCCTAGGCTTCGGGAGACCCAGTACTTC

D: TRBD2
J: TRBJ2-7
size: -
V: TRBV2
CDR3: CASSEASGSYEQYF
DNA: TGTGCCAGCAGTGAAGCTAGCGGGAGTTACGAGCAGTACTTC

D: -
J: TRBJ2-2
size: -
V: TRBV4-1
CDR3: CASSQVRGQLFF
DNA: TGCGCCAGCAGCCAAGTAAGAGGTCAGCTGTTTTTT

D: -
J: TRBJ1-5
size: -
V: TRBV5-1
CDR3: CASSLEGQDHQPQHF
DNA: TGCGCCAGCAGCCTGGAAGGACAAGATCATCAGCCCCAGCATTTT

D: -
J: TRBJ1-3
size: -
V: TRBV7-9
CDR3: CASSNDNSGNTIYF
DNA: TGTGCCAGCAGCAACGACAACTCTGGAAACACCATATATTTT

D: -
J: TRBJ2-2
size: -
V: TRBV6-5
CDR3: CASSFDRNTGELFF
DNA: TGTGCCAGCAGTTTCGACAGAAACACCGGGGAGCTGTTTTTT

D: -
J: TRBJ1-3
size: -
V: TRBV2
CDR3: CASSEAGWGRAGNTIYF
DNA: TGTGCCAGCAGTGAAGCGGGATGGGGCAGGGCAGGAAACACCATATATTTT

D: -
J: TRBJ2-7
size: once
V: TRBV12-5
CDR3: CASGLIVSLAELRDYEQYF
DNA: TGTGCTAGTGGTTTGATAGTTTCATTAGCAGAACTGAGGGATTACGAGCAGTACTTC

D: TRBD1
J: TRBJ2-1
size: -
V: TRBV28
CDR3: CASSPDRGRRNEQFF
DNA: TGTGCCAGCAGCCCAGACAGGGGGCGCAGGAATGAGCAGTTCTTC

D: -
J: TRBJ2-7
size: -
V: TRBV5-1
CDR3: CASSLTGYEQYF
DNA: TGCGCCAGCAGCTTGACCGGCTACGAGCAGTACTTC

D: TRBD1
J: TRBJ1-1
size: -
V: TRBV19
CDR3: CATVDRGRGLNTEAFF
DNA: TGTGCCACCGTAGACAGGGGTCGTGGTTTGAACACTGAAGCTTTCTTT

D: -
J: TRBJ2-2
size: -
V: TRBV5-6
CDR3: CASSLGPRGNTGELFF
DNA: TGTGCCAGCAGCTTGGGTCCCAGGGGGAACACCGGGGAGCTGTTTTTT

D: TRBD2
J: TRBJ2-7
size: once
V: TRBV6-4
CDR3: CASGPGLAGVTSSYEQYF
DNA: TGTGCCAGCGGCCCCGGACTAGCGGGAGTCACTAGCTCCTACGAGCAGTACTTC

D: TRBD1
J: TRBJ1-5
size: -
V: TRBV6-5
CDR3: CAASRGASNQPQHF
DNA: TGTGCCGCCTCCAGGGGGGCAAGCAATCAGCCCCAGCATTTT

D: -
J: TRBJ1-3
size: once
V: TRBV5-1
CDR3: CASSLGGAGNTIYF
DNA: TGCGCCAGCAGCTTGGGAGGAGCTGGAAACACCATATATTTT

D: -
J: TRBJ2-3
size: -
V: TRBV7-2
CDR3: CASSLAAEDTQYF
DNA: TGTGCCAGCAGCTTAGCCGCAGAAGATACGCAGTATTTT

D: -
J: TRBJ2-2
size: -
V: TRBV5-1
CDR3: CASSPLSGNTGELFF
DNA: TGCGCCAGCAGCCCACTCAGCGGAAACACCGGGGAGCTGTTTTTT

D: TRBD2
J: TRBJ2-2
size: -
V: TRBV10-1
CDR3: CANRTSSGNTGELFF
DNA: TGCGCCAACCGGACCTCTAGCGGGAACACCGGGGAGCTGTTTTTT